This note documents a single TCR beta chain sequence. Trimming left V 4 bases short and J 3 bases short, with 7 bases between. From germline, CDR1 is SGHRS and CDR2 YFSETQ. The CDR3 runs to 13 residues. The data originate from a study of blood T cell repertoires in COVID-19. Study at large: The study drew acute and convalescent COVID-19 samples from the United States, Italy and Spain. PBMCs, B-cell-depleted T cells, or T cells were the source of the cDNA or gDNA that made up the material.

Original processing methods: Estimation of nucleated cell counts was performed using reference gene primer amplification. TCRdb keeps only in-frame clones here, not all; method: immunoSEQ multiplex PCR. V and J calls plus clone size are reproduced from that table; the DNA served to infer D and trimming. The table includes 200,000 to 300,000 clones, roughly 80% detected once. What was sequenced was peripheral blood. The rearrangement uses TRBV5-1 and TRBJ1-4; D gene uncertain. The source of this sequence is a woman older than 75 with acute or convalescent COVID-19. Here the CDR3 reads CASSPGANEKLFF. CDR3 bases: TGCGCCAGCAGCCCCGGGGCTAATGAAAAACTGTTTTTT.